This record looks at one T cell receptor beta chain sequence and its context. The sample's treatment: oral pan-JAK inhibitor, 5-10 mg twice daily. The sample belongs to a study of CD8+ T cells in alopecia areata. Study information: Percentage of affected scalp area was the basis on which treated patients' severity was scored.

CDR1 and CDR2 (germline): SQVTM, ANQGSEA. With 3 bases removed from V and 10 bases from J, the gap between germline ends came to 14 bases. This CDR3 has 12 amino acids. Isolated RNA was reverse transcribed into cDNA used as the sequencing template. TCRdb keeps only in-frame clones here, not all; method: immunoSEQ multiplex PCR. The table shows around 190,000 clones, with roughly three fifths occurring only once. Sequenced here: CD4+ T cells sorted from blood, sampled around week 50, from a patient treated with tofacitinib. The chain employs TRBV29-1 and TRBJ2-3; possibly TRBD2 for D (5 bases). The TCR comes from a human donor with alopecia areata. In DNA form, the CDR3 reads TGCAGCGTTGACGCTGAGGGTGATCCGCAGTATTTT. It is translated as CSVDAEGDPQYF.